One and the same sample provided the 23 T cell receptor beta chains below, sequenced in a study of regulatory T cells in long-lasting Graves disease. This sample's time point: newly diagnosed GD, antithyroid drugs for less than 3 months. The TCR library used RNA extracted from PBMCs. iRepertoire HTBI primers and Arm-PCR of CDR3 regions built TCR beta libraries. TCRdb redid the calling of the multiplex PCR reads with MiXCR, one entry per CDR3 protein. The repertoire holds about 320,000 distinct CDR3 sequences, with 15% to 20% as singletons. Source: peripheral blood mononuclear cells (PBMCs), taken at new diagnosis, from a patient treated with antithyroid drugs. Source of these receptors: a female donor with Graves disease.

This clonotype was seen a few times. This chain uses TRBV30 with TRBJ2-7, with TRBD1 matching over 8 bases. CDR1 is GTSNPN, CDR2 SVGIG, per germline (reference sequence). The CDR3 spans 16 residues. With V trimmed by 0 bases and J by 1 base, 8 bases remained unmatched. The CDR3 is CAWSVNQDRASYEQYF. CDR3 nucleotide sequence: TGTGCCTGGAGTGTAAATCAGGACAGGGCGTCCTACGAGCAGTACTTC.

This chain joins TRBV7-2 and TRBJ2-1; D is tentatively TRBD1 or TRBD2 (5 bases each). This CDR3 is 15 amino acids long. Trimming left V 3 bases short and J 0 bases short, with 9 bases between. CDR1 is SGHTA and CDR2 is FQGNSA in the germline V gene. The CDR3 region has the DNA TGTGCCAGCAGCTTTCGGGGCAGCTCCTACAATGAGCAGTTCTTC. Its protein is CASSFRGSSYNEQFF.

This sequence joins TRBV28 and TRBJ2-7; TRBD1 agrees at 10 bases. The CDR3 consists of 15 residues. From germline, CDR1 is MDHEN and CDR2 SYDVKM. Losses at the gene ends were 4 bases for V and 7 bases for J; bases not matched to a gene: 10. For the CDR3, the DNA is TGTGCCAGCAGTTCAACCGGGACAGGGGAATGGGAGCAGTACTTC. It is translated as CASSSTGTGEWEQYF.

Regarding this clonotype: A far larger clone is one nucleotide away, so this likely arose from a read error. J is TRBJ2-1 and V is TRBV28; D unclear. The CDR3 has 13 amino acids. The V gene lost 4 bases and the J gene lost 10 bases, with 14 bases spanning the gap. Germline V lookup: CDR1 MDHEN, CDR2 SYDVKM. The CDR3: CASSSTPLLEQFF. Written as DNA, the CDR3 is TGTGCCAGCAGTTCTACACCTTTACTCGAGCAGTTCTTC.

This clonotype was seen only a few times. The CDR3 sequence: CASSVGQGAREQYF. The CDR3 region has the DNA TGCGCCAGCAGTGTCGGACAGGGGGCCCGCGAGCAGTACTTC. The V and J genes are TRBV10-1 and TRBJ2-7; 11 bases map to TRBD1. The CDR3 is 14 residues long. Germline V lookup: CDR1 WNHNN, CDR2 SYGVQD (reference sequence). Trimming took 4 bases from V and 6 from J; bases not matched to a gene: 5.

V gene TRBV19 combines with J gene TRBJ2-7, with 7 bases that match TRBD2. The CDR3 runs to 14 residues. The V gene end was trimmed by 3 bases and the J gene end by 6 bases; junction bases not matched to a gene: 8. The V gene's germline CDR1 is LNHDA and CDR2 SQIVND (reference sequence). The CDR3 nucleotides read TGTGCCAGTAGTATTAGCGGGTCCACCTCCGAGCAGTACTTC. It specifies CASSISGSTSEQYF.

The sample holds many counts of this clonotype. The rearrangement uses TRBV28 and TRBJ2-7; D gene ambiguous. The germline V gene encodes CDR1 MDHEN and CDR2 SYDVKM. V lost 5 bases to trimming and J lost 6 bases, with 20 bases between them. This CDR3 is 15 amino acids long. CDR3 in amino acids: CASSPILAGGAEQYF. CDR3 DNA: TGTGCCAGCAGTCCGATCTTAGCAGGTGGTGCCGAGCAGTACTTC.

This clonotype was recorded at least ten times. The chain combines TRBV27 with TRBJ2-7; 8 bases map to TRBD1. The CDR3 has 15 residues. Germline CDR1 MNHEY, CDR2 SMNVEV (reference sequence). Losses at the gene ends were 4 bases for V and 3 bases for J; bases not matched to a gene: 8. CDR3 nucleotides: TGTGCCAGCAGTTCAAGGTCCAGGGGGCTCTACGAGCAGTACTTC. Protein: CASSSRSRGLYEQYF.

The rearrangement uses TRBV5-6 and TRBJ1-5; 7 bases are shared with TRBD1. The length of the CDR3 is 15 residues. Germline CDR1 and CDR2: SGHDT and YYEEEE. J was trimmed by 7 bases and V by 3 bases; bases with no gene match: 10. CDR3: CASSYTGEFGQPQHF. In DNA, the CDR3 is TGTGCCAGCAGCTACACAGGGGAGTTCGGGCAGCCCCAGCATTTT.

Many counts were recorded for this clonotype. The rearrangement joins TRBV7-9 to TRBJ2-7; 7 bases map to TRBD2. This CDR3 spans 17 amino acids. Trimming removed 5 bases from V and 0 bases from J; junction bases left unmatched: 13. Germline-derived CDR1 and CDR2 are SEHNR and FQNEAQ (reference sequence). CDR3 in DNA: TGTGCCAGCAGCCCCCTCTCAAAGCGGGGTGACTCCTACGAGCAGTACTTC. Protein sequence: CASSPLSKRGDSYEQYF. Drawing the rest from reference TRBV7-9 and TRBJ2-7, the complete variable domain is DTGVSQNPRHKITKRGQNVTFRCDPISEHNRLYWYRQTLGQGPEFLTYFQNEAQLEKSRLLSDRFSAERPKGSFSTLEIQRTEQGDSAMYLCASSPLSKRGDSYEQYFGPGTRLTVT.

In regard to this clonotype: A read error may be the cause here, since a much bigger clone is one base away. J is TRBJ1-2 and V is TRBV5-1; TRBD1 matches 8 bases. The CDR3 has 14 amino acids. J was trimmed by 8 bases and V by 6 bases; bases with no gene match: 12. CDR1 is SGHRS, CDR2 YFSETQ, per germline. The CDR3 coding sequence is TGCGCCAGCACAGCCGGGATGACAGGGGTAGGCTACACCTTC. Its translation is CASTAGMTGVGYTF.

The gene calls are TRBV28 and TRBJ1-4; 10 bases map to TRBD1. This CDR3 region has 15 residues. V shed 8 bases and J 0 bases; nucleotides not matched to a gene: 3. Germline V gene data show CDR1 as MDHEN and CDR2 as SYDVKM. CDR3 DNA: TGTGCCAGCGGGACAGGGGCTGCAACTAATGAAAAACTGTTTTTT. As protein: CASGTGAATNEKLFF. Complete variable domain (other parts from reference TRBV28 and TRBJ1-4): DVKVTQSSRYLVKRTGEKVFLECVQDMDHENMFWYRQDPGLGLRLIYFSYDVKMKEKGDIPEGYSVSREKKERFSLILESASTNQTSMYLCASGTGAATNEKLFFGSGTQLSVL.

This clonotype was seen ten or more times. CDR3 loop: CASSPTREGPSPLHF. The CDR3 DNA sequence: TGTGCCAGCAGCCCAACCCGAGAAGGACCTTCACCCCTCCACTTT. The V and J genes are TRBV11-2 and TRBJ1-6; D unresolved. The germline gives CDR1 SGHAT, CDR2 FQNNGV. This CDR3 has 15 amino acids. The V end was cut by 5 bases, the J end by 9 bases, with 17 bases between.

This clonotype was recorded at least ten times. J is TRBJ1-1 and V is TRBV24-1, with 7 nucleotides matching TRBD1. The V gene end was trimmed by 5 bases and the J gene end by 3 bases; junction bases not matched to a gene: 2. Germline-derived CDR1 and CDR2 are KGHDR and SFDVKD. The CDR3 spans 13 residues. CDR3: CATSGDSHTEAFF. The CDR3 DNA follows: TGTGCCACCAGTGGGGACAGCCACACTGAAGCTTTCTTT.

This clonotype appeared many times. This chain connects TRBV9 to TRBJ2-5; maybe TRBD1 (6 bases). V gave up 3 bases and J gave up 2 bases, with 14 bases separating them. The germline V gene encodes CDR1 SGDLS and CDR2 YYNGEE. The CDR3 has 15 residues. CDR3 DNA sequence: TGTGCCAGCAGCGGGAGGCGTAGGGGGCAAGAGACCCAGTACTTC. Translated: CASSGRRRGQETQYF.

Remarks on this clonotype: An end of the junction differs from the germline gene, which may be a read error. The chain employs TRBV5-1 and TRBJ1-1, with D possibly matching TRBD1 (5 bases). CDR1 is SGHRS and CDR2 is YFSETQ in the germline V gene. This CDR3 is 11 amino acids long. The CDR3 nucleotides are TGCGCCAGCCACAATCGGGGGGGTGCTTCCTTT. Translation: CASHNRGGASF.

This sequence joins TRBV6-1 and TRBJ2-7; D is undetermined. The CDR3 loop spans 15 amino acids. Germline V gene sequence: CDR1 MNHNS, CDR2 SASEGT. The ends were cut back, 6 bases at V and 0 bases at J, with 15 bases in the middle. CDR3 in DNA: TGTGCCAGCAGCCAGTCAGAACCCCTCTCCTACGAGCAGTACTTC. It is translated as CASSQSEPLSYEQYF.

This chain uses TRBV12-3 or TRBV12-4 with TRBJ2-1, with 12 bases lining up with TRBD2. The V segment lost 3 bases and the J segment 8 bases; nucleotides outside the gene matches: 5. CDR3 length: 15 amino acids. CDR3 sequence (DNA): TGTGCCAGCAGTTTCACTAGCGGGAGGATCGATGAGCAGTTCTTC. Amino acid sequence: CASSFTSGRIDEQFF.

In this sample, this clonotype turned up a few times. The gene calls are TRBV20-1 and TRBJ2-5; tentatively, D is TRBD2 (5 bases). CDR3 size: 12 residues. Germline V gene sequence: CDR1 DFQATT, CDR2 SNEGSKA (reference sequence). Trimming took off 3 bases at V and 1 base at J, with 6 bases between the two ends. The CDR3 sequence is CSARGAQETQYF. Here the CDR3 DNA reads TGCAGTGCTAGGGGAGCCCAAGAGACCCAGTACTTC.

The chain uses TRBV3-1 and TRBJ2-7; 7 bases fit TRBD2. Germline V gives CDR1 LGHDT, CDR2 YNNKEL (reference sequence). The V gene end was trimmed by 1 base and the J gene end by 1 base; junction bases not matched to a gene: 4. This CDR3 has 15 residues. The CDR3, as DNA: TGTGCCAGCAGCCAAGGGCAGGGAGGGTCCTACGAGCAGTACTTC. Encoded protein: CASSQGQGGSYEQYF.

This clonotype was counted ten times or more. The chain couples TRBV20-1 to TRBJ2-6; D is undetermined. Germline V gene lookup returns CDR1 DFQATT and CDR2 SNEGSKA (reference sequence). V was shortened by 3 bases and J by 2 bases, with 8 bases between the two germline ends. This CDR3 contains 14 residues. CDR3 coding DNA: TGCAGTGCTAGCGCGGTGGCTGGGGCCAACGTCCTGACTTTC. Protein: CSASAVAGANVLTF.

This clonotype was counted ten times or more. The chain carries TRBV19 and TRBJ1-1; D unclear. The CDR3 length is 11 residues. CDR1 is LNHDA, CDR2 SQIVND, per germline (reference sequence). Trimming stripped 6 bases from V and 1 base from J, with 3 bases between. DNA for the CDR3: TGTGCCAGTAGCGAGAACACTGAAGCTTTCTTT. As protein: CASSENTEAFF. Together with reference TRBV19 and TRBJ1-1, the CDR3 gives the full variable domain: DGGITQSPKYLFRKEGQNVTLSCEQNLNHDAMYWYRQDPGQGLRLIYYSQIVNDFQKGDIAEGYSVSREKKESFPLTVTSAQKNPTAFYLCASSENTEAFFGQGTRLTVV.

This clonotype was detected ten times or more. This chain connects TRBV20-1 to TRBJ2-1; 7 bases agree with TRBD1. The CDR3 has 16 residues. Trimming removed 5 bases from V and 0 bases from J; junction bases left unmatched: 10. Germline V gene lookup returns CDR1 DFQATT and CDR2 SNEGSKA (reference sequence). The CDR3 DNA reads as TGCAGTGCTCCCGACTCGACAGGGAGCTCCTACAATGAGCAGTTCTTC. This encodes CSAPDSTGSSYNEQFF.